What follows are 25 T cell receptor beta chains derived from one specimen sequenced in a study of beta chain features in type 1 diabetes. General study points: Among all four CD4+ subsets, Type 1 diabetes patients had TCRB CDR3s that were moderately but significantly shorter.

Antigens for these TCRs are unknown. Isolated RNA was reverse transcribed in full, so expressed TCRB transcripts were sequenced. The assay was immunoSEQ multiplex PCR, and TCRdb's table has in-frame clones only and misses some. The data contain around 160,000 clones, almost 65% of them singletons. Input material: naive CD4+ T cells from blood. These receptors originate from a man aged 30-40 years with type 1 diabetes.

The CDR3 is CSVRRTFADTQYF. The CDR3 DNA is TGCAGCGTTCGCCGGACATTTGCAGATACGCAGTATTTT. This sequence joins TRBV29-1 and TRBJ2-3; D might be TRBD1 (5 bases). This CDR3 is 13 amino acids long. The V and J ends lost 5 bases and 4 bases respectively, with 13 bases between them. Germline V gene lookup returns CDR1 SQVTM and CDR2 ANQGSEA.

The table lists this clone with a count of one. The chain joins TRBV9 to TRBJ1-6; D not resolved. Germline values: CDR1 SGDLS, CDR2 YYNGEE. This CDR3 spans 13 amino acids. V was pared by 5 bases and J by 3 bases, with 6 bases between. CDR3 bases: TGTGCCAGCAGTCACCTCTATAATTCACCCCTCCACTTT. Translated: CASSHLYNSPLHF.

DNA of the CDR3: TGCAGCGTTGAAGTTCGACGAACAGATCCTGGCTACACCTTC. This gives the protein CSVEVRRTDPGYTF. The chain is built from TRBV29-1 and TRBJ1-2; D unresolved. The CDR3 has 14 amino acids. Germline values: CDR1 SQVTM, CDR2 ANQGSEA. V was cut by 1 base and J by 7 bases, with 16 bases left in between.

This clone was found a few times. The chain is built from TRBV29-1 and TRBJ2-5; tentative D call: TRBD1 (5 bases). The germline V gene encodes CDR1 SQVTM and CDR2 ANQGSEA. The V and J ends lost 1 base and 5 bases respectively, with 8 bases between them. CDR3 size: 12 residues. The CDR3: CSVEAAGETQYF. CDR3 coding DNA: TGCAGCGTTGAAGCGGCAGGGGAGACCCAGTACTTC.

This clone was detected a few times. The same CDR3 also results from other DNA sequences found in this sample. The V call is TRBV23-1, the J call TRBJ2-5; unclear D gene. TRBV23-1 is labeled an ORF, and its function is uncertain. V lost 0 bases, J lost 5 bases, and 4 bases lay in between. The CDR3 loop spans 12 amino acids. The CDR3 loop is CASSQSEETQYF. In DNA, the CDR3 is TGCGCCAGCAGTCAATCCGAGGAGACCCAGTACTTC.

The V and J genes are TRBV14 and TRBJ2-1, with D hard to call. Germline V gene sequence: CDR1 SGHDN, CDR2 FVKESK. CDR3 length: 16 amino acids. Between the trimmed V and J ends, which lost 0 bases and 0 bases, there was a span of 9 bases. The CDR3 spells CASSQEPISSYNEQFF. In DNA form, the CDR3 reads TGTGCCAGCAGCCAAGAACCGATCAGCTCCTACAATGAGCAGTTCTTC.

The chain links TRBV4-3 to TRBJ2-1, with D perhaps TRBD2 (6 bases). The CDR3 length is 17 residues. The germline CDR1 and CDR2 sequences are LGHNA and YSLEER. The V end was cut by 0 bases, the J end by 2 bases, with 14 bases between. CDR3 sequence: CASSQDYSGTTYNEQFF. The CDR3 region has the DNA TGCGCCAGCAGCCAAGACTATAGCGGTACTACCTACAATGAGCAGTTCTTC.

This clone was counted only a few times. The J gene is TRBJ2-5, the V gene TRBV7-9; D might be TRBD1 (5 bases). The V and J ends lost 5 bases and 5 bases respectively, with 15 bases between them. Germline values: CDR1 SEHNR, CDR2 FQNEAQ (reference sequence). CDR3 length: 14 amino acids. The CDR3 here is CASSPTQGRETQYF. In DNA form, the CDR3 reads TGTGCCAGCAGCCCGACCCAGGGTCGGGAGACCCAGTACTTC. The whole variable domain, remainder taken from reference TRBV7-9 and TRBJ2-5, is DTGVSQNPRHKITKRGQNVTFRCDPISEHNRLYWYRQTLGQGPEFLTYFQNEAQLEKSRLLSDRFSAERPKGSFSTLEIQRTEQGDSAMYLCASSPTQGRETQYFGPGTRLLVL.

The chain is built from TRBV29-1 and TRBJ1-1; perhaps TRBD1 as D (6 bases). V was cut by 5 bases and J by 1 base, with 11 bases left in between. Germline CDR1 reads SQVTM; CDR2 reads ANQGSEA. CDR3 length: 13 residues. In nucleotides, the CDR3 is TGCAGCGTTCTTCGGACAGCGAACACTGAAGCTTTCTTT. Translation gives CSVLRTANTEAFF. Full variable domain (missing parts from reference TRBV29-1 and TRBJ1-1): SAVISQKPSRDICQRGTSLTIQCQVDSQVTMMFWYRQQPGQSLTLIATANQGSEATYESGFVIDKFPISRPNLTFSTLTVSNMSPEDSSIYLCSVLRTANTEAFFGQGTRLTVV.

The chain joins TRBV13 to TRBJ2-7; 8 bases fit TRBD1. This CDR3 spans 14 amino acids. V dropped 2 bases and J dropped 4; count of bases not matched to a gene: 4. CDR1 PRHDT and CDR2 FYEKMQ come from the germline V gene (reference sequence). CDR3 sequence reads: CASSLTDRGYEQYF. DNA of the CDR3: TGTGCCAGCAGCTTAACTGACAGGGGTTACGAGCAGTACTTC.

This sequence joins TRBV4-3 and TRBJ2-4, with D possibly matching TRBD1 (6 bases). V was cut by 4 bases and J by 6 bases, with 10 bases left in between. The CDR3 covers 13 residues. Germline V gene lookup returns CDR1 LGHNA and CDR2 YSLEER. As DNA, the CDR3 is TGCGCCAGCAGCCCTGGGGGCATAAACATTCAGTACTTC. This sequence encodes CASSPGGINIQYF.

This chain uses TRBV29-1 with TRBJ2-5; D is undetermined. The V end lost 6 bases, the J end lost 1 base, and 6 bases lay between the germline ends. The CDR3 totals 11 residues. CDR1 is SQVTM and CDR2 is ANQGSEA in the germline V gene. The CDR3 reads CSVGFQETQYF. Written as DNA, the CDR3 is TGCAGCGTGGGGTTCCAAGAGACCCAGTACTTC.

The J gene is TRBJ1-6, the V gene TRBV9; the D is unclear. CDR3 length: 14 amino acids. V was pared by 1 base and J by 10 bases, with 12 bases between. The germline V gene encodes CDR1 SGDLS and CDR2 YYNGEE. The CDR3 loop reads CASSVWEGNSPLHF. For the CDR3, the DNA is TGTGCCAGCAGCGTATGGGAGGGAAACTCACCCCTCCACTTT.

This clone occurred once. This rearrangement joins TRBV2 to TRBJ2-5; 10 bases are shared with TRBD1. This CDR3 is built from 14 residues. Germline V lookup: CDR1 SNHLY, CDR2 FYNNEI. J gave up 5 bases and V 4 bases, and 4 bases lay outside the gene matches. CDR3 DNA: TGTGCCAGCAGTGCAGACAGGGGGCATGAGACCCAGTACTTC. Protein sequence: CASSADRGHETQYF.

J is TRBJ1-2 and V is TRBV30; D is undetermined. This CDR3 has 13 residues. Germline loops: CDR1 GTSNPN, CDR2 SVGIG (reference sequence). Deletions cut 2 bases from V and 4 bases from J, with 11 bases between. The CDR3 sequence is CAWSPQAGYGYTF. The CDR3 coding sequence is TGTGCCTGGAGTCCTCAGGCAGGCTATGGCTACACCTTC. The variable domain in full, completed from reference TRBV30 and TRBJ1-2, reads SQTIHQWPATLVQPVGSPLSLECTVEGTSNPNLYWYRQAAGRGLQLLFYSVGIGQISSEVPQNLSASRPQDRQFILSSKKLLLSDSGFYLCAWSPQAGYGYTFGSGTRLTVV.

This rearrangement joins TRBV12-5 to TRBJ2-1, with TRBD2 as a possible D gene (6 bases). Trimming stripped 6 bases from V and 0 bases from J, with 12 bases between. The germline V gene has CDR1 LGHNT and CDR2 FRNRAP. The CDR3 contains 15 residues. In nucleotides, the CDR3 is TGTGCTAGTGGCCTTGGGGACTTCTCCTACAATGAGCAGTTCTTC. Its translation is CASGLGDFSYNEQFF.

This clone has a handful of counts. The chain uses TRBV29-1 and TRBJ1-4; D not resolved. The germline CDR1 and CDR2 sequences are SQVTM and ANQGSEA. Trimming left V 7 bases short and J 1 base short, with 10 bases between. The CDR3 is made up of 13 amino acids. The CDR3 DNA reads TGCAGCGCCACCGAGGGAACTAATGAAAAACTGTTTTTT. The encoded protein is CSATEGTNEKLFF. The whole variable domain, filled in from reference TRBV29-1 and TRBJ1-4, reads SAVISQKPSRDICQRGTSLTIQCQVDSQVTMMFWYRQQPGQSLTLIATANQGSEATYESGFVIDKFPISRPNLTFSTLTVSNMSPEDSSIYLCSATEGTNEKLFFGSGTQLSVL.

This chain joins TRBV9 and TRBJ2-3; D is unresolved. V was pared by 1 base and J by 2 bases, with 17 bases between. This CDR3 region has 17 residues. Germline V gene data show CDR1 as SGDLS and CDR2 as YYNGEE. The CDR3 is CASSVSARSQATDTQYF. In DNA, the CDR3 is TGTGCCAGCAGCGTATCCGCCAGGAGCCAGGCCACAGATACGCAGTATTTT.

As DNA, the CDR3 is TGTGCCAGCAGCTTAGTTGTGCAAGAGACCCAGTACTTC. This sequence encodes CASSLVVQETQYF. This rearrangement joins TRBV7-9 to TRBJ2-5, with D hard to call. CDR1 SEHNR and CDR2 FQNEAQ come from the germline V gene (reference sequence). This CDR3 contains 13 residues. Trimming removed 1 base from V and 2 bases from J, with 5 bases in between.

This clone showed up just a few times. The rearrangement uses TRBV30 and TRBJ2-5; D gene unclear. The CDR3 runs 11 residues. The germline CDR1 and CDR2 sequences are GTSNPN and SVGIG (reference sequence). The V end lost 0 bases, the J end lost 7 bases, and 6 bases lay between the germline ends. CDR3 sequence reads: CAWSVQLTQYF. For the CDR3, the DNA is TGTGCCTGGAGTGTACAGCTGACCCAGTACTTC.

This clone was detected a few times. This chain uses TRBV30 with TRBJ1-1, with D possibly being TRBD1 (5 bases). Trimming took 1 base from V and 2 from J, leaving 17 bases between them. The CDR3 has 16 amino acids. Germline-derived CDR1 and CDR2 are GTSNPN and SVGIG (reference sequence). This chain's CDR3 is CAWSARQRPGNTEAFF. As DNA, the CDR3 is TGTGCCTGGAGTGCACGACAGCGACCCGGAAACACTGAAGCTTTCTTT.

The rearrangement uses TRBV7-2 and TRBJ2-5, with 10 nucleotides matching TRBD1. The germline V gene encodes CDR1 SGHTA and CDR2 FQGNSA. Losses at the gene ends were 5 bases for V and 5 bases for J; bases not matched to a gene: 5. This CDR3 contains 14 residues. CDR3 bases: TGTGCCAGCAGCGTGACAGGGGGCCGCGAGACCCAGTACTTC. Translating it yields CASSVTGGRETQYF.

CDR3 residues: CASSSQVGNTEAFF. CDR3 sequence (DNA): TGTGCCAGCAGCTCTCAAGTGGGGAACACTGAAGCTTTCTTT. The chain uses TRBV9 and TRBJ1-1; D gene ambiguous. Germline lookup yields CDR1 SGDLS and CDR2 YYNGEE. Deletions cut 4 bases from V and 1 base from J, with 11 bases between. This CDR3 spans 14 amino acids.

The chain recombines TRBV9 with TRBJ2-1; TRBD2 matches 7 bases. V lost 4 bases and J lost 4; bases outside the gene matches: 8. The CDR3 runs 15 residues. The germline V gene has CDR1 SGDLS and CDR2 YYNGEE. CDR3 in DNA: TGTGCCAGCAGCCCGACTAGCCCGAATTACAATGAGCAGTTCTTC. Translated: CASSPTSPNYNEQFF.

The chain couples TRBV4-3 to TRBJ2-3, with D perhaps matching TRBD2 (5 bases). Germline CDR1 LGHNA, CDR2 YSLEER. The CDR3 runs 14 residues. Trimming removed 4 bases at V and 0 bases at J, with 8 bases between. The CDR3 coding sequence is TGCGCCAGCAGCCTGACTACTAGCACAGATACGCAGTATTTT. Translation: CASSLTTSTDTQYF.